What follows describes a single T cell receptor (beta chain). Its cognate antigen is unknown. This record belongs to a study of beta chain features in type 1 diabetes. Study-wide background: About 98,000,000 sorted cells were examined across all samples.

Study results and caveats: Patients showed naive, central memory and Treg TCRB repertoires that appeared more similar than those of healthy donors. PCR might favor shorter templates, but any such skew would affect patients and controls equally. Shortening that was moderate but significant affected the TCRB CDR3s of Type 1 diabetes patients in all four CD4+ subsets.

A sort by CD45RO/CCR7/CD25/CD127/CD95/CD27 yielded CD4+ naive, central memory, regulatory and stem cell-like memory cells. TCRB transcripts that were expressed got sequenced, as all of the isolated RNA had been reverse transcribed. Assay used: immunoSEQ multiplex PCR; TCRdb lists only in-frame clones, some missing. The table lists hundreds of thousands of clones, over 12% of them singletons. The CDR3 is made up of 12 amino acids. Germline values: CDR1 MDHEN, CDR2 SYDVKM. V lost 4 bases and J 6 bases, leaving 7 bases between the germline ends. The sequence derives from a man aged 18 to 35 with type 1 diabetes. Sample: naive CD4+ T cells from blood. The chain carries TRBV28 and TRBJ1-3; D gene uncertain. The DNA of the CDR3 is TGTGCCAGCAGTTCTCAGGAAAACACCATATATTTT. Amino acids: CASSSQENTIYF. Drawing the rest from reference TRBV28 and TRBJ1-3, the complete variable domain is DVKVTQSSRYLVKRTGEKVFLECVQDMDHENMFWYRQDPGLGLRLIYFSYDVKMKEKGDIPEGYSVSREKKERFSLILESASTNQTSMYLCASSSQENTIYFGEGSWLTVV.